The clone carrying this T cell receptor beta chain was observed a few times. These data come from a study of OX40 agonist ivuxolimab in advanced cancers. The assay was immunoSEQ multiplex PCR, and TCRdb's table has in-frame clones only and misses some. The repertoire consists of approximately 50,000 clones, with over 85% occurring once and the leading ten covering about 18%. The TCR comes from an adult with an advanced solid tumor such as melanoma, head and neck, liver or kidney cancer. The source material was CD4+ or CD8+ T cells sorted from blood, sampled in a trial of the OX40 agonist ivuxolimab.

The CDR3 spells CASSIDPSGYNEQFF. The CDR3 DNA sequence: TGTGCCAGTAGTATCGACCCTAGCGGCTACAATGAGCAGTTCTTC. V usage is TRBV19 and J usage is TRBJ2-1; the match to TRBD2 covers 7 bases. CDR3 length equals 15 residues. V lost 3 bases to trimming and J lost 3 bases; unmatched junction nucleotides: 5. The germline V gene has CDR1 LNHDA and CDR2 SQIVND (reference sequence). The full variable domain, in which reference TRBV19 and TRBJ2-1 provide the parts outside the CDR3, is DGGITQSPKYLFRKEGQNVTLSCEQNLNHDAMYWYRQDPGQGLRLIYYSQIVNDFQKGDIAEGYSVSREKKESFPLTVTSAQKNPTAFYLCASSIDPSGYNEQFFGPGTRLTVL.